A single T cell receptor beta chain is shown here with its context. Its specificity is unknown. This record belongs to a study of T cell repertoires in cytomegalovirus infection. Study-wide context: Carrying CMV and the relevant HLA type showed in public TCR beta signatures. Findings of the study overall: Accumulated public TCR beta family frequency recognized individuals carrying CMV together with the relevant HLA.

MiXCR was run by TCRdb on the reads, yielding one entry per CDR3 protein. The data contain 150,000 to 200,000 distinct CDR3 sequences, roughly a fifth of them singletons. Germline lookup yields CDR1 DFQATT and CDR2 SNEGSKA (reference sequence). The CDR3 covers 13 residues. V lost 8 bases to trimming and J lost 0 bases, with 11 bases between them. This clonotype was sampled from a human donor in good health (CMV status not recorded). Some clones in this sample may be carry-over from other donors' samples. The chain carries TRBV20-1 and TRBJ2-1; D is perhaps TRBD2 (6 bases). Sample: PBMCs. The CDR3 here is CSSGLSSYNEQFF. DNA for the CDR3: TGCAGTTCGGGACTCAGCTCCTACAATGAGCAGTTCTTC.